Listed below are T cell receptor beta chains from one sample, sequenced in a study of identical twins. TCRdb reprocessed the 5' RACE reads with MiXCR, giving one entry per CDR3 protein. The sample has around 670,000 distinct CDR3 sequences, 5.5% to 6.5% seen once. Sample: naive T cells sorted from blood. The receptors were sampled from a man younger than 35 in good health. Each CDR3 is given with its conserved first and last residue. Each record gives: J gene, D gene, V gene, clone size, CDR3 DNA, CDR3 protein. A D gene is named only where the DNA matches it firmly. A row's size may be missing; if present it is once, few, many or a size class.

>TRBJ2-1|TRBD2|TRBV29-1|many
TGCAGCGTTGAAGACTCGCCGGGACTAGGATCACTTGGCAATGAGCAGTTCTTC
CSVEDSPGLGSLGNEQFF
>TRBJ2-1|TRBD2|TRBV7-2|many
TGTGCCAGCAGCTGGGGGGGATACAATGAGCAGTTCTTC
CASSWGGYNEQFF
>TRBJ2-3|-|TRBV2|many
TGTGCCAGCAGTGAGGCCACAGATACGCAGTATTTT
CASSEATDTQYF
>TRBJ2-1|-|TRBV30|-
TGTGCCTGGAGCGGGATCTCCTACAATGAGCAGTTCTTC
CAWSGISYNEQFF
>TRBJ2-1|TRBD2|TRBV28|-
TGTGCCAGCAGTTTCCATGACTATCGAGGCCGAGGCGGGAGTTACAATGAGCAGTTCTTC
CASSFHDYRGRGGSYNEQFF
>TRBJ1-2|-|TRBV3-1|-
TGTGCCAGCAGACGACTTTCCCACACAGTTGGGGCCAGCCAAGACTATGGCTACACCTTC
CASRRLSHTVGASQDYGYTF
>TRBJ2-1|TRBD2|TRBV14|-
TGTGCCAGCAGCCAAACTAGCGGGGGGCTGGAGCAGTTCTTC
CASSQTSGGLEQFF
>TRBJ1-1|-|TRBV7-9|many
TGTGCCAGCAGCTCCACAGGCGCCACTGAAGCTTTCTTT
CASSSTGATEAFF
>TRBJ1-4|TRBD1|TRBV27|many
TGTGCCAGCAGTTTATGGACAGGGCCGGAAGAAAAACTGTTTTTT
CASSLWTGPEEKLFF
>TRBJ2-7|TRBD1|TRBV6-2/TRBV6-3|-
TGTGCCAGCAGTTACTTCAGGGGGCACGTCGAGCAGTACTTC
CASSYFRGHVEQYF
>TRBJ2-1|-|TRBV7-8|-
TGTGCCAGCAGCGCTCCTCCCCGACTAGAGCAGTTCTTC
CASSAPPRLEQFF
>TRBJ2-3|-|TRBV30|-
TGTGCCTGGAGTGTACTTGCGCCAGATACGCAGTATTTT
CAWSVLAPDTQYF
>TRBJ1-1|TRBD1|TRBV2|few
TGTGCCAGCAGAGCTATGGGACAGAGCTCGTGGTACACTGAAGCTTTCTTT
CASRAMGQSSWYTEAFF
>TRBJ1-1|TRBD1|TRBV13|many
TGTGCCAGCAGCGTGGCAGGGGGCAACACTGAAGCTTTCTTT
CASSVAGGNTEAFF
>TRBJ1-5|-|TRBV9|many
TGTGCCAGCAGCGTAGACCCGAATCAGCCCCAGCATTTT
CASSVDPNQPQHF
>TRBJ1-1|-|TRBV18|-
TGTGCCAGCTCACAAGATAACATGAACACTGAAGCTTTCTTT
CASSQDNMNTEAFF
>TRBJ1-1|TRBD1|TRBV5-5|many
TGTGCCAGCAGCTTGTCCCACAGGGGGCGGATTGGTCCAGCTTTCTTT
CASSLSHRGRIGPAFF
>TRBJ2-3|-|TRBV29-1|many
TGCAGCGTTGTGAGGTGGGCTAGCGTCAGCACAGATACGCAGTATTTT
CSVVRWASVSTDTQYF
>TRBJ2-5|-|TRBV5-1|few
TGCGCCAGCAGCTTCGGAGGGGCGGGTTCGGTTCGCGAGACCCAGTACTTC
CASSFGGAGSVRETQYF
>TRBJ1-2|-|TRBV7-9|few
TGTGCCAGCAGCTTGAGGGGCCCAGACTATGGCTACACCTTC
CASSLRGPDYGYTF
>TRBJ2-7|-|TRBV18|few
TGTGCCAGCTCAGGGGACATATTAGACGAGCAGTACTTC
CASSGDILDEQYF
>TRBJ2-5|-|TRBV12-3/TRBV12-4|many
TGTGCCAGCAGTTTACCGGGACCCGGGGAGACCCAGTACTTC
CASSLPGPGETQYF
>TRBJ2-2|-|TRBV12-3/TRBV12-4|many
TGTGCCAGCAGGGACCCTATAACGAACACCGGGGAGCTGTTTTTT
CASRDPITNTGELFF
>TRBJ1-1|-|TRBV4-1|many
TGCGCCAGCAGCCAAGGGCGGGGGGGTTATACTGAAGCTTTCTTT
CASSQGRGGYTEAFF
>TRBJ2-1|TRBD1|TRBV5-1|many
TGTGCCAGCAGCACGGGACAGTACAATGAGCAGTTCTTC
CASSTGQYNEQFF
>TRBJ2-7|-|TRBV20-1|-
TGCAGTGCCCCCGACTCACAGGTTTTAGCCTACGAGCAGTACTTC
CSAPDSQVLAYEQYF
>TRBJ2-5|-|TRBV15|-
TGTGCCACCAGCAGAGATATTCAGCAGACCCAGTACTTC
CATSRDIQQTQYF
>TRBJ2-2|TRBD2|TRBV12-3/TRBV12-4|-
TGTGCCAGCACTCTCAGCGGGAAGGCCACTGGGGAGCTGTTTTTT
CASTLSGKATGELFF
>TRBJ2-1|-|TRBV29-1|many
TGCAGCGTAGCCGGGAACTACAATGAGCAGTTCTTC
CSVAGNYNEQFF
>TRBJ2-3|TRBD1|TRBV18|-
TGTGCCAGCTCACTAGGACAGGGGGCCGGGGCAGATACGCAGTATTTT
CASSLGQGAGADTQYF
>TRBJ2-2|-|TRBV24-1|few
TGTGCCACCAGGAGTTCCTTCACCGGGGAGCTGTTTTTT
CATRSSFTGELFF
>TRBJ2-3|-|TRBV6-4|few
TGTGCCAGCACCACAGACTCTGGGCGGGGCACAGATACGCAGTATTTT
CASTTDSGRGTDTQYF
>TRBJ2-1|-|TRBV5-1|many
TGCGCCAGCAGCTTGGAGACCGGCAATAGTCAGTTCTTC
CASSLETGNSQFF
>TRBJ2-1|-|TRBV24-1|-
TGTGCCACCAGTGATTCGTACAGGCGACCCTCCTACAATGAGCAGTTCTTC
CATSDSYRRPSYNEQFF
>TRBJ2-3|TRBD2|TRBV29-1|many
TGCAGCGTGAGGGCGGGAGGAACAGGTTCGGGCCCAGATACGCAGTATTTT
CSVRAGGTGSGPDTQYF
>TRBJ2-1|TRBD2|TRBV20-1|many
TGCAGTGCTAGTCGTCTGGGGACTAGCGGGAGAGGTGAGCAGTTCTTC
CSASRLGTSGRGEQFF
>TRBJ2-3|TRBD2|TRBV12-3/TRBV12-4|-
TGTGCCAGCAGTTCGTCCCTAGCGGTGCCCACAGATACGCAGTATTTT
CASSSSLAVPTDTQYF
>TRBJ2-3|-|TRBV7-6|many
TGTGCCAGCAGCTTGACAGTTTGGAACACAGATACGCAGTATTTT
CASSLTVWNTDTQYF